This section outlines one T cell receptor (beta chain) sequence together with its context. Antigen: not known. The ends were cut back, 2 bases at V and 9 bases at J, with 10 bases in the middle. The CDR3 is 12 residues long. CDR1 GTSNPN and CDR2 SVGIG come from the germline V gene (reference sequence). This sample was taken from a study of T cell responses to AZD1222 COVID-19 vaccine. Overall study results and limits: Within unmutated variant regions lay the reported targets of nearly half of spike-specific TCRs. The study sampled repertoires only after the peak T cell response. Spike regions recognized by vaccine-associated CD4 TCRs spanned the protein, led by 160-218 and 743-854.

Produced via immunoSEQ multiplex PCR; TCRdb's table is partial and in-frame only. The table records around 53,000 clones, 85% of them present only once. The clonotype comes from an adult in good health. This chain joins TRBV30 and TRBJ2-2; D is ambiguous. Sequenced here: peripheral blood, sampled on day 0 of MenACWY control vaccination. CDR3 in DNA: TGTGCCTGGAGTCTTAGTGGCCGGGAGCTGTTTTTT. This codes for CAWSLSGRELFF.